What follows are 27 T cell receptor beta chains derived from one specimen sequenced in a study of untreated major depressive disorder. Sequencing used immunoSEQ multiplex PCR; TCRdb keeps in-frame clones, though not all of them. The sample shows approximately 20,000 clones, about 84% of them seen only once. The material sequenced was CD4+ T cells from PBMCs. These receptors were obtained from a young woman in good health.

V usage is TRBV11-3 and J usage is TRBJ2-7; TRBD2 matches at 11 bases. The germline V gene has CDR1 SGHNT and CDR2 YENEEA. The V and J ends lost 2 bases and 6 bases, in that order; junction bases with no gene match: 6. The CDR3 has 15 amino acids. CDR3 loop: CASSLKLAGVGEQYF. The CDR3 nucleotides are TGTGCCAGCAGCTTAAAACTAGCGGGAGTGGGCGAGCAGTACTTC.

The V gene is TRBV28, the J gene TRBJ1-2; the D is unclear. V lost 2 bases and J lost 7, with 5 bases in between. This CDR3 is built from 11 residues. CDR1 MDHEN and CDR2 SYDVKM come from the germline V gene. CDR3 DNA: TGTGCCAGCAGTTTAAGGGTTGGCTACACCTTC. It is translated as CASSLRVGYTF.

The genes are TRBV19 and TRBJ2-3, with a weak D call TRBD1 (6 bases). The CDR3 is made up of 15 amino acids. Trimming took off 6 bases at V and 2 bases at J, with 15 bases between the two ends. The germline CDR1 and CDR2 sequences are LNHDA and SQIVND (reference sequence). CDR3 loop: CASRDSRYYTDTQYF. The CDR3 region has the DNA TGTGCCAGTAGGGACAGCCGATATTACACAGATACGCAGTATTTT. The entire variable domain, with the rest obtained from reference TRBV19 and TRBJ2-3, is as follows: DGGITQSPKYLFRKEGQNVTLSCEQNLNHDAMYWYRQDPGQGLRLIYYSQIVNDFQKGDIAEGYSVSREKKESFPLTVTSAQKNPTAFYLCASRDSRYYTDTQYFGPGTRLTVL.

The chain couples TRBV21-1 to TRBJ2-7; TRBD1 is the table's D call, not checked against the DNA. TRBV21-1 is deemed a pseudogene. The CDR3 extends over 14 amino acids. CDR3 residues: CASSKKRTDYEQYF. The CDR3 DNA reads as TGTGCCAGCAGCAAGAAAAGGACAGACTACGAGCAGTACTTC.

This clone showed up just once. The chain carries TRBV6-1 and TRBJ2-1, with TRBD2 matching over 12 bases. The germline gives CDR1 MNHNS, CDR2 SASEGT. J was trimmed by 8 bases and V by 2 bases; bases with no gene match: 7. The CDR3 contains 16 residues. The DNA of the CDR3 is TGTGCCAGCAGTGAAATGGCTAGCGGGAGGGCCGATGAGCAGTTCTTC. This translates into CASSEMASGRADEQFF.

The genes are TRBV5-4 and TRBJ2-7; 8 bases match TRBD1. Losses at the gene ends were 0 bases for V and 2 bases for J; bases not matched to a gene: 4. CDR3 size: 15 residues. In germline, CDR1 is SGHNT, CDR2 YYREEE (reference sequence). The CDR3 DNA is TGTGCCAGCAGCTTGGGGACAGGGAATACCTACGAGCAGTACTTC. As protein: CASSLGTGNTYEQYF.

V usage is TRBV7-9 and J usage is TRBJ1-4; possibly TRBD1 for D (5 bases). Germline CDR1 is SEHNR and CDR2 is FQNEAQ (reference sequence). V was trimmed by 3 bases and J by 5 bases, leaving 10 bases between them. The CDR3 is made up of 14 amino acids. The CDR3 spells CASSFQGVNEKLFF. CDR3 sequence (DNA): TGTGCCAGCAGCTTTCAGGGAGTCAATGAAAAACTGTTTTTT.

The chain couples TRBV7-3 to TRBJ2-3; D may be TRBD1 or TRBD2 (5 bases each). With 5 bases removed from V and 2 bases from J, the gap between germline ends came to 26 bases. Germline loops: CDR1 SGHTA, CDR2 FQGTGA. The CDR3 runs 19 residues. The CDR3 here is CASSRQSLGGPRATDTQYF. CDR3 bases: TGTGCCAGCAGCCGACAGAGTCTAGGAGGTCCGCGGGCCACAGATACGCAGTATTTT.

This CDR3 reads CASKDGVNEKLFF. The CDR3 DNA is TGTGCCAGCAAGGATGGGGTTAATGAAAAACTGTTTTTT. The chain employs TRBV27 and TRBJ1-4; D remains unclear. This CDR3 comprises 13 residues. Trimming removed 7 bases at V and 4 bases at J, with 10 bases between. Germline assignment: CDR1 MNHEY and CDR2 SMNVEV (reference sequence).

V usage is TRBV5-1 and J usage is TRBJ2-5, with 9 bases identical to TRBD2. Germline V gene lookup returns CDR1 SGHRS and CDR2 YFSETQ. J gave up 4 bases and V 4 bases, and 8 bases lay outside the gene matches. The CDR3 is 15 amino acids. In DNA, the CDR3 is TGCGCCAGCAGCCTCGGGGCAGCGGGGGGAGAGACCCAGTACTTC. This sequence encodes CASSLGAAGGETQYF.

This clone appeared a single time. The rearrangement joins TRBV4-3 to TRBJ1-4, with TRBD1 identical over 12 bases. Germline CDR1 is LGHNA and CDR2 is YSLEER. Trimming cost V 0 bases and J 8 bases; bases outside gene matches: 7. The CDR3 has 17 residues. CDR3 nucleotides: TGCGCCAGCAGCCAAGATCCTGGGACAGGGGGCCCCGAAAAACTGTTTTTT. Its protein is CASSQDPGTGGPEKLFF.

This CDR3 is CANQQVAGAGADTQYF. In DNA, the CDR3 is TGTGCCAACCAACAAGTAGCGGGAGCCGGTGCAGATACGCAGTATTTT. The chain employs TRBV11-2 and TRBJ2-3; 9 bases are shared with TRBD2. Germline lookup yields CDR1 SGHAT and CDR2 FQNNGV. Unmatched junction bases numbered 15, after V lost 10 bases and J lost 4 bases. The CDR3 consists of 16 residues.

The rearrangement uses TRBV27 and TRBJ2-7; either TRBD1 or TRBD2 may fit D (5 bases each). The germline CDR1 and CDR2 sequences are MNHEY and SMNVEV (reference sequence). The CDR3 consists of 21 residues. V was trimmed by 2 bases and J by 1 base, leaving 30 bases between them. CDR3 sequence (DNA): TGTGCCAGCAGTTTAGCCCCGGGTGTCGGGGCTATCCGGCAACTATCCTACGAGCAGTACTTC. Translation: CASSLAPGVGAIRQLSYEQYF.

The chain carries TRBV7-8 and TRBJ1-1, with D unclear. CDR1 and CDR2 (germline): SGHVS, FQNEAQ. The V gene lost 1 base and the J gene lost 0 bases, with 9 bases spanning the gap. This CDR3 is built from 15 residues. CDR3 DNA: TGTGCCAGCAGCTTAGATCACAGCATGAACACTGAAGCTTTCTTT. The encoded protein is CASSLDHSMNTEAFF. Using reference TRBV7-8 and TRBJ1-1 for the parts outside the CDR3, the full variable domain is GAGVSQSPRYKVAKRGQDVALRCDPISGHVSLFWYQQALGQGPEFLTYFQNEAQLDKSGLPSDRFFAERPEGSVSTLKIQRTQQEDSAVYLCASSLDHSMNTEAFFGQGTRLTVV.

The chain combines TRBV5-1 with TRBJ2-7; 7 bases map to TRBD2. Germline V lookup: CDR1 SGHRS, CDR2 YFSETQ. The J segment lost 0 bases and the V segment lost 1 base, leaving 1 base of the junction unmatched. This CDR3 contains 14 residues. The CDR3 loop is CASSLSGVSYEQYF. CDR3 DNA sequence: TGCGCCAGCAGCTTGAGCGGGGTCTCCTACGAGCAGTACTTC.

Written as DNA, the CDR3 is TGCAGTGCTCAGTACGGGAATGGCTACACCTTC. The encoded protein is CSAQYGNGYTF. The rearrangement uses TRBV20-1 and TRBJ1-2; no firm D call. Trimming left V 5 bases short and J 6 bases short, with 10 bases between. The CDR3 has 11 residues. CDR1 and CDR2 (germline): DFQATT, SNEGSKA (reference sequence).

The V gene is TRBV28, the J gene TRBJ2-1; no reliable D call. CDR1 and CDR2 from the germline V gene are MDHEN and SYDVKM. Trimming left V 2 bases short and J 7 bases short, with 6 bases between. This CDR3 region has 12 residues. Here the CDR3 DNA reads TGTGCCAGCAGTTTAAACCGGAATGAGCAGTTCTTC. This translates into CASSLNRNEQFF.

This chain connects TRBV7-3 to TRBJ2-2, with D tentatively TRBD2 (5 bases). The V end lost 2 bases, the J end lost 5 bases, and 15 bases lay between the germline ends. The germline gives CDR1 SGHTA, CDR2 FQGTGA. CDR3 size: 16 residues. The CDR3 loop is CASSLLGLTGTGELFF. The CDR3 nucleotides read TGTGCCAGCAGCTTACTTGGGCTTACGGGGACCGGGGAGCTGTTTTTT.

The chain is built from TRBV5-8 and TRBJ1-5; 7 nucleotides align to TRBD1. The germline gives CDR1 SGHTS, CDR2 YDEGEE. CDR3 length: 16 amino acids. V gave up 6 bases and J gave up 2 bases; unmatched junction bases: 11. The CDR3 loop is CASTPGRGVGNQPQHF. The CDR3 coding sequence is TGTGCCAGCACCCCAGGCAGGGGGGTGGGCAATCAGCCCCAGCATTTT.

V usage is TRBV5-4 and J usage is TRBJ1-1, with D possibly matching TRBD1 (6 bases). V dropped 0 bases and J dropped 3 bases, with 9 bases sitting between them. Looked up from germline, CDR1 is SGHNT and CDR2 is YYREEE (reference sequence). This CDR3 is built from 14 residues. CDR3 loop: CASSLGAGDTEAFF. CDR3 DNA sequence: TGTGCCAGCAGCTTGGGTGCAGGGGACACTGAAGCTTTCTTT.

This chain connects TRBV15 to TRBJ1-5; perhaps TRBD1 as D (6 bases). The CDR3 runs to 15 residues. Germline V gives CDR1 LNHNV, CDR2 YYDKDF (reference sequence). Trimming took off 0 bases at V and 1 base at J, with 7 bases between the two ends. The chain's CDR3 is CATSRDGQSNQPQHF. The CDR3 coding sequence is TGTGCCACCAGCAGAGATGGACAGAGCAATCAGCCCCAGCATTTT.

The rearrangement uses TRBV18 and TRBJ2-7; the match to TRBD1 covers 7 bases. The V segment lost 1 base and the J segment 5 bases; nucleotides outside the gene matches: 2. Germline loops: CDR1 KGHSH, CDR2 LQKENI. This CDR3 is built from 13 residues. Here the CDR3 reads CASSPQGQNEQYF. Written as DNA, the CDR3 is TGTGCCAGCTCACCACAGGGACAGAACGAGCAGTACTTC.

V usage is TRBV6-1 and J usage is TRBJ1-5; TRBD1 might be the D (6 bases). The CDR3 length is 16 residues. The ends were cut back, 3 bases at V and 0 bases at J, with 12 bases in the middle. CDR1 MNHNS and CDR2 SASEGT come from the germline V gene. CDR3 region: CASSDVGAFSNQPQHF. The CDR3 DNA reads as TGTGCCAGCAGTGATGTGGGGGCTTTTAGCAATCAGCCCCAGCATTTT.

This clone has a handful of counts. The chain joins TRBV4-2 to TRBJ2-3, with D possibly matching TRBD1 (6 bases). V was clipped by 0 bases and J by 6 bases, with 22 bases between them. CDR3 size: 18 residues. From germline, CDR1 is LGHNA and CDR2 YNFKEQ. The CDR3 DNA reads TGTGCCAGCAGCCAAGATCGGACGGGAATGGGACATGGGGATACGCAGTATTTT. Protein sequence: CASSQDRTGMGHGDTQYF.

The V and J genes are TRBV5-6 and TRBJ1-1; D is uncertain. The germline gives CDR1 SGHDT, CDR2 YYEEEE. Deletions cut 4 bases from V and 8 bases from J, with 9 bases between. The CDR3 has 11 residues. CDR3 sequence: CASSLDQEAFF. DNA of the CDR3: TGTGCCAGCAGCCTGGATCAGGAAGCTTTCTTT. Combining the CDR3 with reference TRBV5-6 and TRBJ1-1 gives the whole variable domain DAGVTQSPTHLIKTRGQQVTLRCSPKSGHDTVSWYQQALGQGPQFIFQYYEEEERQRGNFPDRFSGHQFPNYSSELNVNALLLGDSALYLCASSLDQEAFFGQGTRLTVV.

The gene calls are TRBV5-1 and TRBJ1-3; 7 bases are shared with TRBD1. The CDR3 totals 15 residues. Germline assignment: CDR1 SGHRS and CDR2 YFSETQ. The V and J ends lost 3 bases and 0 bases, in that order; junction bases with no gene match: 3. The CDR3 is CASSSRTGSGNTIYF. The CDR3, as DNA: TGCGCCAGCAGCTCGCGGACAGGCTCTGGAAACACCATATATTTT.

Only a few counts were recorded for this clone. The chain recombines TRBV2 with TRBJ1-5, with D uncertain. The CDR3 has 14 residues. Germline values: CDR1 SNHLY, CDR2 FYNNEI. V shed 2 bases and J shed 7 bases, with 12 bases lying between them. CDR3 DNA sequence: TGTGCCAGCAGTGAAAGGTCCCCCGCACAGCCCCAGCATTTT. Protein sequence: CASSERSPAQPQHF.